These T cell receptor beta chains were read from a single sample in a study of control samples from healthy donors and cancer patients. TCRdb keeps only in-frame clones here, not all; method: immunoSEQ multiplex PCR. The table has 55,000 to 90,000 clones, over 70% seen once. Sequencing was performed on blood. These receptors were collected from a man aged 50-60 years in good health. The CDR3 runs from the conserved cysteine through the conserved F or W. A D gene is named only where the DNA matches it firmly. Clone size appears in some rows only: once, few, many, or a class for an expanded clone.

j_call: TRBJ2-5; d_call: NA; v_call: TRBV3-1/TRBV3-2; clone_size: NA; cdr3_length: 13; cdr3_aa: CASSQGALKTQYF; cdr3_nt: TGTGCCAGCAGCCAAGGAGCTCTAAAGACCCAGTACTTC
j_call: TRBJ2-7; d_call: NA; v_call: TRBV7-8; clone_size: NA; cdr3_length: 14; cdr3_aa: CASSHITDSLEQYF; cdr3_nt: TGTGCCAGCAGCCATATAACGGATTCCCTGGAGCAGTACTTC
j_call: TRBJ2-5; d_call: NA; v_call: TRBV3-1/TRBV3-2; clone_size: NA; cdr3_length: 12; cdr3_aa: CASSQVEDRLNF; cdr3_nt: TGTGCCAGCAGCCAAGTAGAGGACCGACTAAACTTC
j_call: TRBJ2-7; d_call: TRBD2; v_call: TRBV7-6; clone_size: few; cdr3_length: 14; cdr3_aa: CASSLDGRTYEQYF; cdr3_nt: TGTGCCAGCAGCTTAGACGGGAGGACCTACGAGCAGTACTTC
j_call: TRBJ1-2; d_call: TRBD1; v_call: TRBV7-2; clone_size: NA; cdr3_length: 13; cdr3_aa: CASSLEGAYDYTF; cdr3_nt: TGTGCCAGCAGCTTAGAGGGGGCCTATGACTACACCTTC
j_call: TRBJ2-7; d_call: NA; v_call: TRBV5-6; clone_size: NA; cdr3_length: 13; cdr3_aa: CASSYGHSYEQYF; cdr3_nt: TGTGCCAGCAGCTATGGGCACTCCTACGAGCAGTACTTC
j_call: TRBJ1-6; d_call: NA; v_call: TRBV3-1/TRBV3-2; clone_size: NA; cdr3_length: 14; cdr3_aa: CASSQTMNNSPLHF; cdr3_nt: TGTGCCAGCAGCCAAACAATGAATAATTCACCCCTCCACTTT
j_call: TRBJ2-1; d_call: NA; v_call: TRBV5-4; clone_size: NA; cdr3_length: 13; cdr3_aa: CASSQNRENEQFF; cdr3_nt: TGTGCCAGCAGCCAGAACAGGGAAAATGAGCAGTTCTTC
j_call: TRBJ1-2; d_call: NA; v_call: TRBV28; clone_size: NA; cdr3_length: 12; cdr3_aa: CAGMTNNYGYTF; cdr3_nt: TGTGCCGGAATGACAAATAACTATGGCTACACCTTC
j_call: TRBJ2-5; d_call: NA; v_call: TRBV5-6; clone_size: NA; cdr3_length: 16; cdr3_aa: CASHLGIRQAGETQYF; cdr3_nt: TGTGCCAGCCACTTAGGCATTAGACAGGCAGGGGAGACCCAGTACTTC
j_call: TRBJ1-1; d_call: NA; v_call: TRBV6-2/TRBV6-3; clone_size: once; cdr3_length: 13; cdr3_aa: CASSYSPQGEAFF; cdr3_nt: TGTGCCAGCAGTTACTCACCACAGGGCGAAGCTTTCTTT
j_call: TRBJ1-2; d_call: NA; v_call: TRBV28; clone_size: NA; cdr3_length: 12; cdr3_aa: CASKEGNYGYTF; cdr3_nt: TGTGCCAGCAAAGAGGGTAACTATGGCTACACCTTC
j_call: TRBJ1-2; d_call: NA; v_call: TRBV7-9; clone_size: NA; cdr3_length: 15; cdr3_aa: CASSPLDPANYGYTF; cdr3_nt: TGTGCCAGCAGCCCCCTGGACCCAGCTAACTATGGCTACACCTTC